The clone carrying this TCR beta chain was detected only a few times. Germline V gene sequence: CDR1 DFQATT, CDR2 SNEGSKA (reference sequence). Trimming left V 3 bases short and J 5 bases short, with 13 bases between. There are 13 residues in the CDR3. The data were obtained in a study of T-cell memory formation after mild COVID-19. After 5'RACE with constant-segment primers, TCR alpha and TCR beta cDNA libraries carrying sample barcodes and UMIs were obtained. TCRdb fed the 5' RACE reads into MiXCR, producing one record per CDR3 protein. This sample has fewer than 600,000 distinct CDR3 sequences, with about 20% found just once.

Sequencing was done on a sample of PBMCs or a T cell subset sorted from them (not recorded which). The sequence was collected from an adult woman who had mild COVID-19 (a few samples of this study predate the infection). Cell type and time point are not known. The genes are TRBV20-1 and TRBJ2-5, with TRBD2 as a possible D gene (5 bases). The CDR3 is CSASHGVRETQYF. In DNA form, the CDR3 reads TGCAGTGCTAGTCACGGGGTGAGGGAGACCCAGTACTTC.